The present T cell receptor (beta chain) was sequenced within a study of T cell repertoires in ileal Crohn's disease. About the research overall: Median disease duration was about 8.5 years; approximately 32% smoked at surgery.

General study findings and limits: Clonal expansions were more frequent in active smokers than non-smokers at surgery.

Sequencing used immunoSEQ multiplex PCR; TCRdb keeps in-frame clones, though not all of them. The table lists 25,000 to 30,000 clones, around 80% of them singletons. Note on this clone: Its target is unknown.

In germline, CDR1 is MNHEY, CDR2 SVGAGI. The V end lost 6 bases, the J end lost 4 bases, and 15 bases lay between the germline ends. The CDR3 runs 14 residues. The chain uses TRBV6-5 and TRBJ2-5; TRBD2 is a possible D gene (6 bases). Sequenced: ileal tissue. The TCR comes from an adult with Crohn's disease. CDR3 in DNA: TGTGCCAGCAGACGGGAGTGGAGTGCAGAGACCCAGTACTTC. Translation gives CASRREWSAETQYF.